A single TCR beta chain is shown here with its context. V shed 6 bases, J shed 11 bases, and the junction held 9 bases outside the gene matches. The CDR3 runs 13 residues. The source of the sample is a study of blood T cell repertoires in COVID-19. Study-level background: The analysed material was cDNA or gDNA that came from T cells, B-cell-depleted T cells, or PBMCs.

Clones were sequenced by immunoSEQ multiplex PCR, and TCRdb holds only the in-frame ones, with some missing. The table shows under 90,000 clones, with 75% to 95% occurring only once. The V gene is TRBV12-3 or TRBV12-4, the J gene TRBJ1-4; 7 positions agree with TRBD1. The sample taken for sequencing was peripheral blood. This sequence originates from a man aged 40-49 years with COVID-19, enrolled during active disease. CDR3 DNA: TGTGCCAGCAGCTTAAACACAGGGGAGAAACTGTTTTTT. As protein: CASSLNTGEKLFF.